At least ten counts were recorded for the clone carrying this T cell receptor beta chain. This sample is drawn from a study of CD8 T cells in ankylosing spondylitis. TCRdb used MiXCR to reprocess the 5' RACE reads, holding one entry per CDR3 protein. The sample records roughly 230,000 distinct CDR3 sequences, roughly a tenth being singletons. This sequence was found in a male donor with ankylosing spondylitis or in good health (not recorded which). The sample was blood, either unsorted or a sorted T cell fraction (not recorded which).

The CDR3 sequence: CASSRDSTGELFF. In DNA, the CDR3 is TGTGCCAGCAGCAGGGACAGCACCGGGGAGCTGTTTTTT. J is TRBJ2-2 and V is TRBV12-3 or TRBV12-4; 7 nucleotides line up with TRBD1. CDR3 size: 13 residues. The V and J ends lost 6 bases and 4 bases, in that order; junction bases with no gene match: 2.